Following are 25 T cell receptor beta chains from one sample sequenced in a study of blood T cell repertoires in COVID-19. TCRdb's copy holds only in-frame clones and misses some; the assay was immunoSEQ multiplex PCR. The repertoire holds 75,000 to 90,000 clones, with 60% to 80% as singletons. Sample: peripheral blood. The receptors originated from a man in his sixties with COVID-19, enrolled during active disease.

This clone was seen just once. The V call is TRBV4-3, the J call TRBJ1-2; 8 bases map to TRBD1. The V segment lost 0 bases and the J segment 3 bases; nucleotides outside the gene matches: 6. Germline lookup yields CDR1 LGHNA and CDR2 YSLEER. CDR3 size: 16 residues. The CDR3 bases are TGCGCCAGCAGCCAAGATTGTTCAGGGGGCGACTATGGCTACACCTTC. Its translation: CASSQDCSGGDYGYTF.

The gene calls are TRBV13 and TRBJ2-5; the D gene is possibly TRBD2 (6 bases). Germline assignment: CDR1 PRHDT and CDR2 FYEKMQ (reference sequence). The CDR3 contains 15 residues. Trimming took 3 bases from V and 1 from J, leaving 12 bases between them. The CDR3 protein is CASSLPGGAQETQYF. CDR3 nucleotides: TGTGCCAGCAGCTTGCCCGGCGGGGCCCAAGAGACCCAGTACTTC.

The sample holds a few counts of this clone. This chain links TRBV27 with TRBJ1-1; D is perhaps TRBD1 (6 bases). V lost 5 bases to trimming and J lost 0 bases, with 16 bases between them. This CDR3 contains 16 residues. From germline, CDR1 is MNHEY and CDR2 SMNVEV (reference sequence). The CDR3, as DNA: TGTGCCAGCAGTCCCTCGGCAGGGGCTATGAACACTGAAGCTTTCTTT. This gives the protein CASSPSAGAMNTEAFF.

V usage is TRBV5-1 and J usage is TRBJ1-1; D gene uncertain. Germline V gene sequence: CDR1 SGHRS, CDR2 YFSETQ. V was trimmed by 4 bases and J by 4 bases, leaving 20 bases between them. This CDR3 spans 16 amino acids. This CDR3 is CASSPEGRGGSTEAFF. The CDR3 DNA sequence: TGCGCCAGCAGCCCTGAAGGCCGAGGCGGTAGCACTGAAGCTTTCTTT.

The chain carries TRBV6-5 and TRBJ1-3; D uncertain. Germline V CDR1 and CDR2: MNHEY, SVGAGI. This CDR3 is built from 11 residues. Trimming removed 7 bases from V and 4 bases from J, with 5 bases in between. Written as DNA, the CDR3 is TGTGCCAGCATAGCGGGAAACACCATATATTTT. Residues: CASIAGNTIYF.

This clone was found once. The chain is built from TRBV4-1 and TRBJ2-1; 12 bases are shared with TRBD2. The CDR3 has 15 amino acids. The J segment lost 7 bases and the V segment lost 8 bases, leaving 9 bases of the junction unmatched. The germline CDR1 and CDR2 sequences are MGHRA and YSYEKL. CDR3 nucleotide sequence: TGCGCCAGCGCACCAACTAGCGGGGGGTGGAATGAGCAGTTCTTC. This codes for CASAPTSGGWNEQFF.

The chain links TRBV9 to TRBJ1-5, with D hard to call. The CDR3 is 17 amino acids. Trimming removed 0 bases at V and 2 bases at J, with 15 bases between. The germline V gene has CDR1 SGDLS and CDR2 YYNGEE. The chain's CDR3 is CASSVEGGFWGNQPQHF. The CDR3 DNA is TGTGCCAGCAGCGTAGAGGGAGGGTTTTGGGGCAATCAGCCCCAGCATTTT.

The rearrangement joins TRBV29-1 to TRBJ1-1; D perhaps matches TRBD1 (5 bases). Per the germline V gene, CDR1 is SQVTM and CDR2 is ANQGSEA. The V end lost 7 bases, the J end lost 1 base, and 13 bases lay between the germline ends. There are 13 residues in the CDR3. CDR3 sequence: CSAPPGGNTEAFF. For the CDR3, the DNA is TGCAGCGCTCCCCCCGGGGGGAACACTGAAGCTTTCTTT.

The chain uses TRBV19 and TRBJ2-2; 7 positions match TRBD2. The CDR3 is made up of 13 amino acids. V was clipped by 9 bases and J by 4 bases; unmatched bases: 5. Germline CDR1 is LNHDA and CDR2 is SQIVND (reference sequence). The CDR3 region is CASRLALTGELFF. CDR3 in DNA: TGTGCCAGCCGACTAGCCCTCACCGGGGAGCTGTTTTTT.

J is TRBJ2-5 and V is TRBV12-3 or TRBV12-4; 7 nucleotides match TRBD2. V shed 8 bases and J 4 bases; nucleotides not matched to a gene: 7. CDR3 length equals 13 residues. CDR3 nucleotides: TGTGCCAGCGGGGGTTTAGCGGGAGAGACCCAGTACTTC. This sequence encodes CASGGLAGETQYF.

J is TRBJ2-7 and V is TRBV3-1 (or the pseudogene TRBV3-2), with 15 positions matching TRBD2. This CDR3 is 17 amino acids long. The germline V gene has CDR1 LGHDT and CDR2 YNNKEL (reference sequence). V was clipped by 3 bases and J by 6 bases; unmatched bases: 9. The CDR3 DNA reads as TGTGCCAGCAGCCACTTAGGACTAGCGGGAGGGATCGTCGAGCAGTACTTC. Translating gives CASSHLGLAGGIVEQYF.

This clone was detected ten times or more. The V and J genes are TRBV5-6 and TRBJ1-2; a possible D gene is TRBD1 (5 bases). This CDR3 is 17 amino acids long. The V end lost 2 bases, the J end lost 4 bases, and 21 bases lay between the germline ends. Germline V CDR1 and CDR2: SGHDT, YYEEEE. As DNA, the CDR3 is TGTGCCAGCAGCTTTAGGGACTACCTCTTATTGGCCTATGGCTACACCTTC. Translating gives CASSFRDYLLLAYGYTF.

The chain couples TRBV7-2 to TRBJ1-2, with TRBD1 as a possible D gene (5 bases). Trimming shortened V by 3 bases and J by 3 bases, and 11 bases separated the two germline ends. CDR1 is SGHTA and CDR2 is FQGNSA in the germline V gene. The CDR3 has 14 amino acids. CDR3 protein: CASSLAGFYYGYTF. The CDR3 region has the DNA TGTGCCAGCAGCTTGGCAGGGTTCTACTATGGCTACACCTTC.

CDR3 sequence: CASSLRTGDTGELFF. CDR3 nucleotides: TGTGCCAGTAGTTTAAGGACAGGGGACACCGGGGAGCTGTTTTTT. The V gene is TRBV19, the J gene TRBJ2-2, with TRBD1 matching over 9 bases. Germline assignment: CDR1 LNHDA and CDR2 SQIVND (reference sequence). Unmatched junction bases numbered 4, after V lost 5 bases and J lost 3 bases. CDR3 length equals 15 residues.

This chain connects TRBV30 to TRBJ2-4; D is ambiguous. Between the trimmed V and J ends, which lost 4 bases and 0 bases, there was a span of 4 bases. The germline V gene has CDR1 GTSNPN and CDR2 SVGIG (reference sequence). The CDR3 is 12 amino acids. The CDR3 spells CAWTVAKNIQYF. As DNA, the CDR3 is TGTGCCTGGACAGTAGCCAAAAACATTCAGTACTTC.

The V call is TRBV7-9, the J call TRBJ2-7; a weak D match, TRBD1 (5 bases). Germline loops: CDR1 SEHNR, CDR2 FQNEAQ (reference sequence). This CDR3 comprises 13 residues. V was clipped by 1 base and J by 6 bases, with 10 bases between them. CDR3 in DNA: TGTGCCAGCAGCTTAGAAGGACACTTCGAGCAGTACTTC. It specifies CASSLEGHFEQYF.

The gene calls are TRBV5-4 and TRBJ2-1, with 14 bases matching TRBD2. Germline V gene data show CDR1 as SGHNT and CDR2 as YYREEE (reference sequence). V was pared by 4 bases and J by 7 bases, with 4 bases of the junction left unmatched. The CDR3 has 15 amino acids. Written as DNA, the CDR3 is TGTGCCAGCAGCCTGACTAGCGGGAGGGAAAATGAGCAGTTCTTC. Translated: CASSLTSGRENEQFF.

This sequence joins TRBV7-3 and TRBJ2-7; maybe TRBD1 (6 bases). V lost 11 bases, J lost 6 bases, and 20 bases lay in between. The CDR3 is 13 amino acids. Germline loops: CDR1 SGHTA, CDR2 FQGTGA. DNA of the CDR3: TGTGCCTCGAAGGGGGACGGATGGGGCGAGCAGTACTTC. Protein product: CASKGDGWGEQYF.

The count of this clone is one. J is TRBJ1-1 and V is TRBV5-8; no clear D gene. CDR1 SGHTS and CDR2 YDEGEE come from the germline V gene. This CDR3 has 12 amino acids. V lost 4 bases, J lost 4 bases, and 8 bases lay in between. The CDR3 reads CASSRGPTEAFF. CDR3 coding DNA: TGTGCCAGCAGCCGAGGGCCCACTGAAGCTTTCTTT.

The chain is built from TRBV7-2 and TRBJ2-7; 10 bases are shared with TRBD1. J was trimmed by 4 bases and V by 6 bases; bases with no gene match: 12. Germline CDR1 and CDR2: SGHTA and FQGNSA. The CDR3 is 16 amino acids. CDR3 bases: TGTGCCAGCAGGCCTTCCGGGACAGGGGCCAAGTACGAGCAGTACTTC. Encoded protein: CASRPSGTGAKYEQYF. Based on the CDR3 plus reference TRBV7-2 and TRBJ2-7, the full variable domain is GAGVSQSPSNKVTEKGKDVELRCDPISGHTALYWYRQSLGQGLEFLIYFQGNSAPDKSGLPSDRFSAERTGGSVSTLTIQRTQQEDSAVYLCASRPSGTGAKYEQYFGPGTRLTVT.

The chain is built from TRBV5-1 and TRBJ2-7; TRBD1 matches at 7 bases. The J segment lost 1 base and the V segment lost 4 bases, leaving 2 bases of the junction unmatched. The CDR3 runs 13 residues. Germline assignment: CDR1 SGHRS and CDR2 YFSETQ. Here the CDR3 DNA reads TGCGCCAGCAGCGAGACAGGGTCCTACGAGCAGTACTTC. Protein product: CASSETGSYEQYF.

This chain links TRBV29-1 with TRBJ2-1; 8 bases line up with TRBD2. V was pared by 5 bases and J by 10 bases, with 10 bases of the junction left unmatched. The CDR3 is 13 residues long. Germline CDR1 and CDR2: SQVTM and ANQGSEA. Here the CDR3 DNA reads TGCAGCGTTATGCGCGGGGGGCAGCGGGAGCAGTTCTTC. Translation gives CSVMRGGQREQFF.

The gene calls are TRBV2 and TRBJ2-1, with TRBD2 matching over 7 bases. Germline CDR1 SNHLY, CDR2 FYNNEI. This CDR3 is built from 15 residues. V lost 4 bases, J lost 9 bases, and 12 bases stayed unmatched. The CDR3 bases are TGTGCCAGCAGTGTCATAGCGGGTGCGCGGGGTGAGCAGTTCTTC. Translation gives CASSVIAGARGEQFF.

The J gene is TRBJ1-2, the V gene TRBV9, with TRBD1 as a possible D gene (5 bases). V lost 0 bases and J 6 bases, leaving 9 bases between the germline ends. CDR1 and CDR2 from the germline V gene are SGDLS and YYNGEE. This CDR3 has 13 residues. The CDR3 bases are TGTGCCAGCAGCGTAGGACCCAGGGATGGCTACACCTTC. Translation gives CASSVGPRDGYTF.

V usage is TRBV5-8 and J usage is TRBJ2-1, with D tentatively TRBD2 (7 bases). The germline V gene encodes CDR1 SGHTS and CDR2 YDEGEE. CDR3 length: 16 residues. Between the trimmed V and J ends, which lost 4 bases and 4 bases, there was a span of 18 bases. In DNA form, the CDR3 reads TGTGCCAGCAGCCGGCAGGGGCTAGCGGTTTACAATGAGCAGTTCTTC. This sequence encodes CASSRQGLAVYNEQFF.